The 3 T cell receptor beta chains below all came from one sample that was sequenced in a study of T cell responses to AZD1222 COVID-19 vaccine. Here immunoSEQ multiplex PCR was the method, and the copy in TCRdb shows in-frame clones only, minus some. The repertoire includes approximately 200,000 clones, approximately 93% of them detected once, and over 0.95% sits in the top ten. The material sequenced was peripheral blood, taken 28 days after the second AZD1222 dose. Receptors were obtained from an adult who received the AZD1222 COVID-19 vaccine.

J is TRBJ1-6 and V is TRBV20-1; tentatively, D is TRBD1 (5 bases). The CDR3 spans 14 residues. V was trimmed by 3 bases and J by 9 bases, leaving 15 bases between them. Germline assignment: CDR1 DFQATT and CDR2 SNEGSKA (reference sequence). The CDR3 DNA reads TGCAGTGCTAGTCTCAGGGTAGGCTCTTCACCCCTCCACTTT. It specifies CSASLRVGSSPLHF.

This rearrangement joins TRBV18 to TRBJ2-2, with D perhaps TRBD1 (5 bases). Germline-derived CDR1 and CDR2 are KGHSH and LQKENI. CDR3 length: 15 amino acids. The V gene lost 3 bases and the J gene lost 3 bases, with 11 bases spanning the gap. The CDR3 reads CASSPRKGDTGELFF. CDR3 bases: TGTGCCAGCTCACCCCGGAAAGGGGACACCGGGGAGCTGTTTTTT. Complete variable domain (other parts from reference TRBV18 and TRBJ2-2): NAGVMQNPRHLVRRRGQEARLRCSPMKGHSHVYWYRQLPEEGLKFMVYLQKENIIDESGMPKERFSAEFPKEGPSILRIQQVVRGDSAAYFCASSPRKGDTGELFFGEGSRLTVL.

V usage is TRBV12-5 and J usage is TRBJ2-2, with unresolved D. The CDR3 spans 17 residues. V was shortened by 2 bases and J by 3 bases, with 16 bases between the two germline ends. The germline CDR1 and CDR2 sequences are LGHNT and FRNRAP. As DNA, the CDR3 is TGTGCTAGTGGTTTGACCTACGTGGGTTCTGACACCGGGGAGCTGTTTTTT. Protein: CASGLTYVGSDTGELFF.